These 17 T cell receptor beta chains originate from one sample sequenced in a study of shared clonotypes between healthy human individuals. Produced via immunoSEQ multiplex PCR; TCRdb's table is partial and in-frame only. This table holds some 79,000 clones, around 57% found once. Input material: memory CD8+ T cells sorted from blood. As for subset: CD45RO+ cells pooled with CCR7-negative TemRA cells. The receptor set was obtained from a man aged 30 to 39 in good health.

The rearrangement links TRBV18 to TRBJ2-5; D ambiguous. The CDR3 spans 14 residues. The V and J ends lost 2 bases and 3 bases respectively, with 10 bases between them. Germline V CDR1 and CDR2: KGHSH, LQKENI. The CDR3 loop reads CASSPSWTEETQYF. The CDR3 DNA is TGTGCCAGCTCACCATCTTGGACGGAAGAGACCCAGTACTTC.

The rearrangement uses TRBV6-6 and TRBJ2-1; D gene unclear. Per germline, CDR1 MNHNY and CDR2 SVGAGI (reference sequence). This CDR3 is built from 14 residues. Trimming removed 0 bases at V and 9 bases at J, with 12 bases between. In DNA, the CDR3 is TGTGCCAGCAGTTACTCGATTGGAGTTCCTGAGCAGTTCTTC. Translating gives CASSYSIGVPEQFF.

In DNA, the CDR3 is TGTGCCACCAGCCGCGGGGCGGCAGGGGGCCAGTTCGAGCAGTACTTC. Translating it yields CATSRGAAGGQFEQYF. V is TRBV15 and J is TRBJ2-7; 8 nucleotides match TRBD1. This CDR3 has 16 residues. Trimming removed 5 bases from V and 6 bases from J; junction bases left unmatched: 15. Germline lookup yields CDR1 LNHNV and CDR2 YYDKDF (reference sequence).

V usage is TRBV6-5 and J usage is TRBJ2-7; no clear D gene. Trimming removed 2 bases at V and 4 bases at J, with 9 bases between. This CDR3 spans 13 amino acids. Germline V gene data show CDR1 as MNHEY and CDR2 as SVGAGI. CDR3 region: CASSYQPRYEQYF. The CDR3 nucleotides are TGTGCCAGCAGTTACCAGCCGAGGTACGAGCAGTACTTC.

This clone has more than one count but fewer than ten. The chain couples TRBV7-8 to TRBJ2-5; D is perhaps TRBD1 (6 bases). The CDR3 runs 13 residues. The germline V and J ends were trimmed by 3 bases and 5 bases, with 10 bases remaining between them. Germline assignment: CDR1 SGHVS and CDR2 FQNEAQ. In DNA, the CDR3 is TGTGCCAGCAGCTTTACAGGGCGTGAGACCCAGTACTTC. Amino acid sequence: CASSFTGRETQYF.

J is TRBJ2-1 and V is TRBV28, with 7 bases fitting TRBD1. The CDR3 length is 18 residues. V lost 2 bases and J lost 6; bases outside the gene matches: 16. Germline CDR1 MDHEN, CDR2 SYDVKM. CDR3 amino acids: CASSLGRGLQGRRNEQFF. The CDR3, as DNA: TGTGCCAGCAGTTTAGGCCGGGGATTACAGGGGCGACGCAATGAGCAGTTCTTC.

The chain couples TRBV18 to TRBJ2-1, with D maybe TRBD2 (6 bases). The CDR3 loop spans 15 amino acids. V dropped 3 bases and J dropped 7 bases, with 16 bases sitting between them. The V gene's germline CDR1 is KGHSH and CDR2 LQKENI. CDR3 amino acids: CASSPGSPPRNEQFF. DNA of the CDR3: TGTGCCAGCTCACCCGGGAGCCCCCCGAGGAATGAGCAGTTCTTC.

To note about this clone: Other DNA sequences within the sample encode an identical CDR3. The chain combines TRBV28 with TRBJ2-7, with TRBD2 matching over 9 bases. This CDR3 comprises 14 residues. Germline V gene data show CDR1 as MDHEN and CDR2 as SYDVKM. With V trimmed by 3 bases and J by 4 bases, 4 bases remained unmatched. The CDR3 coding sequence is TGTGCCAGCAGTTTGAGCGCGGGAGGGTACGAGCAGTACTTC. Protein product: CASSLSAGGYEQYF.

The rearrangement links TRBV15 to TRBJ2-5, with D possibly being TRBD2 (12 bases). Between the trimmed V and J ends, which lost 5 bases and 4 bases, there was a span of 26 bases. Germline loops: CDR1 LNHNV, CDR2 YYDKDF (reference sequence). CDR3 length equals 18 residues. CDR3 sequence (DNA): TGTGCCACCAGCTCGGACAGGGGGCGACTAGCGGGAGTAGAGACCCAGTACTTC. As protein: CATSSDRGRLAGVETQYF.

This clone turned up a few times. The DNA for the CDR3 is TGTGCCAACCTTGCCTGGGAGAACCAAGAGACCCAGTACTTC. It translates to CANLAWENQETQYF. The chain has TRBV28 and TRBJ2-5, with a tentative D call TRBD2 (5 bases). Germline-derived CDR1 and CDR2 are MDHEN and SYDVKM. The CDR3 runs to 14 residues. Trimming left V 10 bases short and J 0 bases short, with 15 bases between.

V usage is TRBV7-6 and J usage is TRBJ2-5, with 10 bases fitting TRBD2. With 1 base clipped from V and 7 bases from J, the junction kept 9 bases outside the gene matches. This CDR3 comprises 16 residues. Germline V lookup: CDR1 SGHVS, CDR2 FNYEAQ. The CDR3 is CASSLGTSGLTRTQYF. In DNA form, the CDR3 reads TGTGCCAGCAGCTTAGGGACTAGCGGTCTTACTCGGACCCAGTACTTC.

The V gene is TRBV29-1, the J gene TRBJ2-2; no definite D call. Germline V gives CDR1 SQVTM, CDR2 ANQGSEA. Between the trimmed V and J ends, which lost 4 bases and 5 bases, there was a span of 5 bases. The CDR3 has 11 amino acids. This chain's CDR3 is CSVGETGELFF. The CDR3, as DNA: TGCAGCGTTGGTGAGACCGGGGAGCTGTTTTTT.

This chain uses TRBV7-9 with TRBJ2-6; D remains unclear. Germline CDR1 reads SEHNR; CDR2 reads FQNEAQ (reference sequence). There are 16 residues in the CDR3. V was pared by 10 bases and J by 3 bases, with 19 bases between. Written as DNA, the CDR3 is TGTGCCACCGACGTTGTTCAACTGGGTGGGGCCAACGTCCTGACTTTC. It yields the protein CATDVVQLGGANVLTF.

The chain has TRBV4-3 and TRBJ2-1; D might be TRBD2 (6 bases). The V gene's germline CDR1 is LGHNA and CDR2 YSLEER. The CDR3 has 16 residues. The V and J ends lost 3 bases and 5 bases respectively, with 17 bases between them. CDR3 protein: CASSQNLIAEHNEQFF. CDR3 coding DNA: TGCGCCAGCAGCCAGAATCTAATAGCGGAGCACAATGAGCAGTTCTTC.

CDR3 sequence (DNA): TGCAGCGTTGTGGTGGACACCGCTAACTATGGCTACACCTTC. It is translated as CSVVVDTANYGYTF. The chain links TRBV29-1 to TRBJ1-2; D may be TRBD1 (5 bases). This CDR3 is built from 14 residues. V lost 4 bases, J lost 0 bases, and 12 bases lay in between. Germline CDR1 SQVTM, CDR2 ANQGSEA.

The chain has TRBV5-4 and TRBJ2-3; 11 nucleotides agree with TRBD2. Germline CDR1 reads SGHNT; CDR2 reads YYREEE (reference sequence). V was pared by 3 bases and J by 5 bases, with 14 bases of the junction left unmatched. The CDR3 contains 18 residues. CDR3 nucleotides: TGTGCCAGCAGCTCCCCAGACTTGACTAGCGGGATTGGAGATACGCAGTATTTT. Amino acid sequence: CASSSPDLTSGIGDTQYF.

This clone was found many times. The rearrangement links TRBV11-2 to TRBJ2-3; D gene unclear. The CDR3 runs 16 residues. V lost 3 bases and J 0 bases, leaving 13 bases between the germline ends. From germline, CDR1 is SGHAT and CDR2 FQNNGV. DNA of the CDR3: TGTGCCAGCAGCTTGTTCCCACCCCCGAGCACAGATACGCAGTATTTT. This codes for CASSLFPPPSTDTQYF.